These T cell receptor beta chains were read from a single sample in a study of memory CD4+ T cells and cytomegalovirus serostatus. TCRdb keeps only in-frame clones here, not all; method: immunoSEQ multiplex PCR. The sample lists about 48,000 clones, roughly 78% occurring once. Sequencing was done on a sample of memory CD4+ T cells from blood. The receptors were gathered from an adult in good health and CMV-seronegative. Both conserved end residues are part of each CDR3. D genes are given only for firm matches. Clone size is stated in some rows and not others, as once, few, many or a class when expanded.

d_call,j_call,v_call,clone_size,cdr3_aa,cdr3_nt
.,TRBJ1-2,TRBV7-9,.,CASSFGANYGYTF,TGTGCCAGCAGCTTTGGGGCTAACTATGGCTACACCTTC
TRBD1,TRBJ1-4,TRBV27,.,CASSRQGANEKLFF,TGTGCCAGCAGTCGACAGGGGGCGAATGAAAAACTGTTTTTT
TRBD2,TRBJ2-1,TRBV19,once,CASSRASGSRGEQFF,TGTGCCAGTAGTCGGGCTAGCGGGAGTCGGGGTGAGCAGTTCTTC
TRBD1,TRBJ1-4,TRBV6-1,.,CASSDRDRPSTNEKLFF,TGTGCCAGCAGTGACCGGGACAGACCCTCAACTAATGAAAAACTGTTTTTT
.,TRBJ1-1,TRBV7-9,.,CASSLDGRVTEAFF,TGTGCCAGCAGCTTAGACGGACGGGTCACTGAAGCTTTCTTT
TRBD1,TRBJ1-5,TRBV25-1,.,CASSGKLQGNQPQHF,TGTGCCAGCAGTGGCAAATTACAGGGGAATCAGCCCCAGCATTTT
.,TRBJ1-1,TRBV19,.,CASSTRGSGNTEAFF,TGTGCCAGTAGCACCCGCGGGAGCGGGAACACTGAAGCTTTCTTT
.,TRBJ1-2,TRBV7-6,.,CASSSPTGLNYGYTF,TGTGCCAGCAGCTCCCCGACAGGACTCAACTATGGCTACACCTTC
TRBD2,TRBJ2-1,TRBV6-5,few,CASSRGLADEQFF,TGTGCCAGCAGTCGAGGACTAGCGGATGAGCAGTTCTTC
TRBD1,TRBJ2-7,TRBV19,.,CATKALGTGGHEQYF,TGTGCCACTAAGGCTCTGGGGACAGGGGGCCACGAGCAGTACTTC
TRBD1,TRBJ1-5,TRBV5-1,.,CASSFGQGDQPQHF,TGCGCCAGCAGCTTCGGACAGGGAGATCAGCCCCAGCATTTT
TRBD2,TRBJ2-7,TRBV28,.,CASSPAGTSLYEQYF,TGTGCCAGCAGTCCCGCCGGGACTAGTCTCTACGAGCAGTACTTC
TRBD2,TRBJ2-3,TRBV28,.,CASTTSGRADTQYF,TGTGCCAGCACTACTAGCGGGAGAGCAGATACGCAGTATTTT
.,TRBJ1-1,TRBV18,.,CASSPTGNEDTEAFF,TGTGCCAGCTCACCAACAGGGAATGAGGACACTGAAGCTTTCTTT
TRBD1,TRBJ2-1,TRBV28,.,CASRSQGFGEQFF,TGTGCCAGCCGATCACAGGGGTTCGGTGAGCAGTTCTTC
TRBD1,TRBJ2-5,TRBV5-1,.,CASSGYYGQGTAETQYF,TGCGCCAGCAGCGGTTACTACGGACAGGGTACGGCAGAGACCCAGTACTTC
.,TRBJ1-2,TRBV5-8,.,CASSLSRGYTF,TGTGCCAGCAGCTTGTCGCGGGGCTACACCTTC
TRBD2,TRBJ2-5,TRBV28,.,CASSLTSGGQETQYF,TGTGCCAGCAGTCTGACTAGCGGGGGACAAGAGACCCAGTACTTC
.,TRBJ2-1,TRBV5-1,.,CASSPGVGPYNEQFF,TGCGCCAGCAGCCCGGGAGTCGGACCTTACAATGAGCAGTTCTTC
TRBD2,TRBJ2-3,TRBV5-1,.,CASSPEGTSSTQYF,TGCGCCAGCAGCCCCGAGGGGACTAGCTCCACGCAGTATTTT
TRBD1,TRBJ1-5,TRBV28,.,CASSPLSGGGQPQHF,TGTGCCAGCAGCCCCCTCTCAGGGGGGGGGCAGCCCCAGCATTTT
.,TRBJ2-5,TRBV5-1,.,CASSLYQETQYF,TGCGCCAGCAGCTTATATCAAGAGACCCAGTACTTC
TRBD1,TRBJ2-7,TRBV11-1,.,CASSPDRVVPEQYF,TGTGCCAGCAGCCCGGACAGGGTAGTACCCGAGCAGTACTTC
.,TRBJ1-5,TRBV7-8,.,CASSLGWGQPQHF,TGTGCCAGCAGTCTGGGGTGGGGACAGCCCCAGCATTTT
.,TRBJ1-6,TRBV5-5,.,CASSLSRSSTIYNSPLHF,TGTGCCAGCAGCTTGTCCCGGAGCTCCACAATATATAATTCACCCCTCCACTTT
TRBD1,TRBJ2-7,TRBV5-1,.,CASRLTGEDYEQYF,TGCGCCAGCAGGTTGACAGGGGAAGACTACGAGCAGTACTTC
TRBD2,TRBJ2-3,TRBV27,.,CASSTPRTSGRVTDTQYF,TGTGCCAGCAGTACCCCAAGGACTAGCGGGAGGGTTACAGATACGCAGTATTTT
.,TRBJ2-4,TRBV2,.,CASSERGLAGIAKNIQYF,TGTGCCAGCAGTGAACGGGGACTGGCGGGGATAGCCAAAAACATTCAGTACTTC
TRBD1,TRBJ2-3,TRBV14,.,CASSQDDRATTSTDTQYF,TGTGCCAGCAGCCAAGATGACAGGGCTACTACTAGCACAGATACGCAGTATTTT
.,TRBJ2-5,TRBV5-4,.,CASSPTQSQETQYF,TGTGCCAGCAGCCCAACCCAGTCACAAGAGACCCAGTACTTC
TRBD1,TRBJ1-4,TRBV7-9,.,CASSLGDRGRREKLFF,TGTGCCAGCAGCTTGGGGGACAGGGGGCGCCGTGAAAAACTGTTTTTT
TRBD1,TRBJ2-1,TRBV5-4,.,CASSLSGQGNNEQFF,TGTGCCAGCAGCTTGTCGGGACAGGGCAACAATGAGCAGTTCTTC
.,TRBJ1-3,TRBV19,.,CASGRDTKMGGNTIYF,TGTGCCAGTGGACGGGACACAAAAATGGGTGGAAACACCATATATTTT
.,TRBJ2-3,TRBV19,.,CASSQAVRTDTQYF,TGTGCCAGTAGCCAAGCGGTACGCACAGATACGCAGTATTTT
TRBD2,TRBJ2-5,TRBV4-2,few,CASSQTQVAGGQGTQYF,TGTGCCAGCAGCCAAACCCAAGTAGCGGGGGGTCAGGGGACCCAGTACTTC
.,TRBJ1-1,TRBV29-1,few,CSVAGNMNTEAFF,TGCAGCGTTGCCGGAAACATGAACACTGAAGCTTTCTTT
TRBD1,TRBJ1-5,TRBV28,.,CASSYPFAGTDHQPQHF,TGTGCCAGCAGTTACCCCTTCGCGGGGACAGATCATCAGCCCCAGCATTTT
.,TRBJ1-1,TRBV6-5,few,CASSYWDSTEAFF,TGTGCCAGCAGTTACTGGGACTCCACTGAAGCTTTCTTT
.,TRBJ1-2,TRBV2,.,CASYGPPIGYTF,TGTGCCAGCTATGGACCCCCCATCGGCTACACCTTC
.,TRBJ1-1,TRBV28,.,CASSLSGGGTEAFF,TGTGCCAGCAGTTTATCCGGGGGAGGCACTGAAGCTTTCTTT
TRBD1,TRBJ1-2,TRBV7-9,medium-sized,CASSGRQGAGGYTF,TGTGCCAGCAGCGGCCGACAGGGGGCCGGTGGCTACACCTTC
.,TRBJ2-3,TRBV11-2,few,CASSPGALAGTDTQYF,TGTGCCAGCAGCCCCGGCGCACTAGCCGGCACAGATACGCAGTATTTT
TRBD1,TRBJ1-1,TRBV27,.,CASSFEGGRGNTEAFF,TGTGCCAGCAGTTTTGAAGGGGGCAGGGGGAACACTGAAGCTTTCTTT
.,TRBJ1-2,TRBV29-1,.,CSVDTGARKGYGYTF,TGCAGCGTTGACACCGGGGCGAGGAAAGGGTATGGCTACACCTTC
.,TRBJ2-2,TRBV27,few,CASSSQHRFAFTGRNTGELFF,TGTGCCAGCAGTTCCCAGCATCGCTTCGCCTTCACAGGGAGGAACACCGGGGAGCTGTTTTTT
.,TRBJ1-1,TRBV7-9,.,CASSLGARDTEAFF,TGTGCCAGCAGCTTAGGAGCCAGGGATACTGAAGCTTTCTTT
.,TRBJ2-1,TRBV16,.,CASSPPIAFRDEQFF,TGTGCCAGCAGCCCCCCAATAGCGTTTCGGGATGAGCAGTTCTTC
.,TRBJ1-1,TRBV11-2,.,CASSPRPRSTEAFF,TGTGCCAGCAGCCCCAGACCTAGGAGCACTGAAGCTTTCTTT
.,TRBJ2-7,TRBV9,.,CASGGLSTQGSYEQYF,TGTGCCAGCGGTGGGCTCTCAACTCAGGGGTCCTACGAGCAGTACTTC
.,TRBJ2-3,TRBV5-1,.,CASSFTARDTQYF,TGCGCCAGCAGCTTTACCGCCCGTGATACGCAGTATTTT
.,TRBJ2-7,TRBV19,.,CASSRAMSSYEQYF,TGTGCCAGTAGTCGAGCAATGAGCTCCTACGAGCAGTACTTC